The 24 T cell receptor beta chains below come from one sample, sequenced in a study of identifying expanded T cells in peripheral blood. TCRdb's table, derived via immunoSEQ multiplex PCR, lists solely in-frame clones and lacks some. The sample carries roughly 100,000 clones, about 89% recorded once. The sample was blood. The receptors shown here come from a person aged 18 to 75 in good health.

The rearrangement links TRBV7-2 to TRBJ1-2; D may be TRBD1 (5 bases). CDR3 size: 13 residues. Germline CDR1 and CDR2: SGHTA and FQGNSA. Deletions cut 2 bases from V and 7 bases from J, with 11 bases between. CDR3 sequence reads: CASSLLGEGGYTF. The CDR3 DNA sequence: TGTGCCAGCAGCTTATTAGGGGAGGGTGGCTACACCTTC.

The chain has TRBV7-2 and TRBJ1-3; D is perhaps TRBD1 (6 bases). The germline V gene encodes CDR1 SGHTA and CDR2 FQGNSA. This CDR3 contains 14 residues. V gave up 5 bases and J gave up 4 bases, with 12 bases separating them. CDR3 DNA: TGTGCCAGCAGCCCAAGGGGGACCGGAAACACCATATATTTT. Residues: CASSPRGTGNTIYF.

This rearrangement joins TRBV5-5 to TRBJ2-3, with a tentative D call TRBD2 (5 bases). The V end lost 5 bases, the J end lost 4 bases, and 14 bases lay between the germline ends. The CDR3 length is 14 residues. Germline loops: CDR1 SGHKS, CDR2 YYEKEE (reference sequence). This CDR3 is CASSRGLTSDTQYF. The CDR3 nucleotides are TGTGCCAGCAGTCGAGGACTTACCTCAGATACGCAGTATTTT.

The chain carries TRBV5-1 and TRBJ2-2; 7 nucleotides align to TRBD1. Germline V lookup: CDR1 SGHRS, CDR2 YFSETQ. The CDR3 runs 16 residues. V dropped 1 base and J dropped 1; count of bases not matched to a gene: 4. The CDR3 region is CASSLTGTVNTGELFF. As DNA, the CDR3 is TGCGCCAGCAGCTTGACCGGGACAGTGAACACCGGGGAGCTGTTTTTT.

The rearrangement uses TRBV7-3 and TRBJ1-2, with D perhaps matching TRBD1 (5 bases). The germline V gene has CDR1 SGHTA and CDR2 FQGTGA. V dropped 0 bases and J dropped 8 bases, with 13 bases sitting between them. CDR3 length equals 14 residues. The DNA for the CDR3 is TGTGCCAGCAGCTTAACTCCCCAGGGTGACGGCTACACCTTC. Translating gives CASSLTPQGDGYTF.

The rearrangement joins TRBV7-2 to TRBJ2-1; D assignment may be TRBD1 or TRBD2 (5 bases each). Germline V gene sequence: CDR1 SGHTA, CDR2 FQGNSA. The CDR3 covers 15 residues. Trimming shortened V by 5 bases and J by 4 bases, and 15 bases separated the two germline ends. The CDR3 reads CASSVGPTEYNEQFF. The CDR3 region has the DNA TGTGCCAGCAGCGTGGGACCTACGGAGTACAATGAGCAGTTCTTC. Combining the CDR3 with reference TRBV7-2 and TRBJ2-1 gives the whole variable domain GAGVSQSPSNKVTEKGKDVELRCDPISGHTALYWYRQSLGQGLEFLIYFQGNSAPDKSGLPSDRFSAERTGGSVSTLTIQRTQQEDSAVYLCASSVGPTEYNEQFFGPGTRLTVL.

This sequence joins TRBV7-9 and TRBJ2-1; D is uncertain. The CDR3 totals 11 residues. Looked up from germline, CDR1 is SEHNR and CDR2 is FQNEAQ (reference sequence). V lost 5 bases and J 8 bases, leaving 7 bases between the germline ends. In DNA, the CDR3 is TGTGCCAGCAGCGCCGAAGATGAGCAGTTCTTC. Translating it yields CASSAEDEQFF.

The rearrangement joins TRBV19 to TRBJ2-1; D not certain. CDR1 LNHDA and CDR2 SQIVND come from the germline V gene (reference sequence). This CDR3 spans 13 amino acids. V lost 3 bases to trimming and J lost 7 bases, with 10 bases between them. The CDR3 here is CASSIETWNEQFF. For the CDR3, the DNA is TGTGCCAGTAGTATCGAAACTTGGAATGAGCAGTTCTTC.

The chain links TRBV29-1 to TRBJ1-2; possible D gene TRBD1, 6 bases. Germline V gene data show CDR1 as SQVTM and CDR2 as ANQGSEA. Trimming took off 5 bases at V and 3 bases at J, with 13 bases between the two ends. There are 13 residues in the CDR3. In nucleotides, the CDR3 is TGCAGCGTTCATAGACAGGAGCACTATGGCTACACCTTC. Translation: CSVHRQEHYGYTF. The variable domain in full, with the rest retrieved from reference TRBV29-1 and TRBJ1-2, is SAVISQKPSRDICQRGTSLTIQCQVDSQVTMMFWYRQQPGQSLTLIATANQGSEATYESGFVIDKFPISRPNLTFSTLTVSNMSPEDSSIYLCSVHRQEHYGYTFGSGTRLTVV.

This chain joins TRBV27 and TRBJ2-7, with D tentatively TRBD1 (5 bases). Trimming removed 2 bases from V and 7 bases from J, with 18 bases in between. CDR1 is MNHEY and CDR2 is SMNVEV in the germline V gene (reference sequence). The CDR3 contains 15 residues. Written as DNA, the CDR3 is TGTGCCAGCAGTTTACAATTCAGGGTGCCGTTGGAGCAGTACTTC. This encodes CASSLQFRVPLEQYF.

The chain couples TRBV7-9 to TRBJ2-3, with 11 bases that match TRBD2. CDR1 and CDR2 from the germline V gene are SEHNR and FQNEAQ (reference sequence). The CDR3 totals 15 residues. V dropped 5 bases and J dropped 6; count of bases not matched to a gene: 7. The CDR3 DNA sequence: TGTGCCAGCAGCGGACTAGCGGGCGTCCCCGATACGCAGTATTTT. It encodes CASSGLAGVPDTQYF.

J is TRBJ2-7 and V is TRBV7-2; 8 positions match TRBD2. After removal of 5 bases from V and 3 bases from J, the junction contained 12 bases not matched to a gene. The length of the CDR3 is 16 residues. CDR1 is SGHTA and CDR2 is FQGNSA in the germline V gene. The CDR3: CASSRIPGGRGYEQYF. In DNA form, the CDR3 reads TGTGCCAGCAGCCGGATACCGGGGGGGCGAGGCTACGAGCAGTACTTC.

V usage is TRBV7-9 and J usage is TRBJ2-5; no reliable D call. V gave up 4 bases and J gave up 1 base, with 7 bases separating them. The CDR3 is 13 residues long. Germline loops: CDR1 SEHNR, CDR2 FQNEAQ (reference sequence). CDR3 residues: CASSSLTQETQYF. CDR3 nucleotide sequence: TGTGCCAGCAGCTCGCTTACCCAAGAGACCCAGTACTTC.

The chain links TRBV4-3 to TRBJ2-7; D unclear. The V end lost 0 bases, the J end lost 2 bases, and 8 bases lay between the germline ends. The CDR3 has 14 residues. CDR1 and CDR2 from the germline V gene are LGHNA and YSLEER. CDR3 in amino acids: CASSQEPGPYEQYF. DNA for the CDR3: TGCGCCAGCAGCCAAGAACCCGGTCCCTACGAGCAGTACTTC.

V and J are TRBV25-1 and TRBJ2-2; D is undetermined. Per the germline V gene, CDR1 is MGHDK and CDR2 is SYGVNS. V was clipped by 5 bases and J by 0 bases, with 10 bases between them. The CDR3 length is 15 residues. The CDR3 spells CASSSRAPNTGELFF. The CDR3 region has the DNA TGTGCCAGCAGTAGCCGGGCCCCGAACACCGGGGAGCTGTTTTTT.

The CDR3 sequence is CSDRSAVYGYTF. CDR3 nucleotides: TGCAGCGACAGGTCGGCGGTCTATGGCTACACCTTC. The chain couples TRBV29-1 to TRBJ1-2; D is perhaps TRBD1 (5 bases). The CDR3 is made up of 12 amino acids. The germline gives CDR1 SQVTM, CDR2 ANQGSEA. V was shortened by 7 bases and J by 4 bases, with 13 bases between the two germline ends.

The chain recombines TRBV16 with TRBJ1-5; no clear D. Germline lookup yields CDR1 KGHSY and CDR2 FQNENV. This CDR3 region has 12 residues. V gave up 2 bases and J gave up 5 bases, with 4 bases separating them. CDR3 nucleotides: TGTGCCAGCAGCCAAACAGATCAGCCCCAGCATTTT. Translating gives CASSQTDQPQHF.

The V gene is TRBV6-5, the J gene TRBJ2-7; D may match TRBD1 or TRBD2 (6 bases each). Germline V gene data show CDR1 as MNHEY and CDR2 as SVGAGI. The CDR3 has 16 residues. V was clipped by 0 bases and J by 0 bases, with 12 bases between them. The CDR3 DNA is TGTGCCAGCAGTTACTCGCTCGGGGGCGACTCCTACGAGCAGTACTTC. Its translation: CASSYSLGGDSYEQYF.

The chain joins TRBV10-1 to TRBJ1-5; 7 positions agree with TRBD1. Germline V CDR1 and CDR2: WNHNN, SYGVQD (reference sequence). The CDR3 length is 14 residues. Losses at the gene ends were 4 bases for V and 3 bases for J; bases not matched to a gene: 3. In nucleotides, the CDR3 is TGCGCCAGCAGTGCCGGGACAGTCAATCAGCCCCAGCATTTT. Encoded protein: CASSAGTVNQPQHF.

The rearrangement joins TRBV9 to TRBJ2-7; 10 positions match TRBD2. Germline CDR1 and CDR2: SGDLS and YYNGEE. CDR3 length: 17 amino acids. Losses at the gene ends were 3 bases for V and 2 bases for J; bases not matched to a gene: 11. The CDR3 sequence is CASSAGTSAFGPYEQYF. CDR3 sequence (DNA): TGTGCCAGCAGCGCCGGGACTAGCGCTTTCGGGCCCTACGAGCAGTACTTC. Together with reference TRBV9 and TRBJ2-7, the CDR3 gives the full variable domain: DSGVTQTPKHLITATGQRVTLRCSPRSGDLSVYWYQQSLDQGLQFLIQYYNGEERAKGNILERFSAQQFPDLHSELNLSSLELGDSALYFCASSAGTSAFGPYEQYFGPGTRLTVT.

This clone has more than one count but fewer than ten. V gene TRBV2 combines with J gene TRBJ1-6; D not certain. The V and J ends lost 6 bases and 4 bases respectively, with 16 bases between them. The CDR3 has 16 residues. Germline V gene lookup returns CDR1 SNHLY and CDR2 FYNNEI. The CDR3: CASRALGLLYNSPLHF. The CDR3 DNA sequence: TGTGCCAGCAGAGCCCTTGGATTGCTGTATAATTCACCCCTCCACTTT.

On this clone itself: Germline and junction disagree at one end, which may indicate a read error. J is TRBJ2-1 and V is TRBV6-6, with D tentatively TRBD2 (7 bases). The V gene's germline CDR1 is MNHNY and CDR2 SVGAGI (reference sequence). The CDR3 spans 12 residues. The CDR3 coding sequence is TGTGCCAGCAGTTACTCAGGGGGGGCTGAGGTCTTC. Its translation: CASSYSGGAEVF.

This chain connects TRBV6-5 to TRBJ1-4; D remains unclear. Looked up from germline, CDR1 is MNHEY and CDR2 is SVGAGI. The ends were cut back, 4 bases at V and 3 bases at J, with 0 bases in the middle. There are 11 residues in the CDR3. The chain's CDR3 is CASSSNEKLFF. CDR3 DNA: TGTGCCAGCAGTTCTAATGAAAAACTGTTTTTT.

V is TRBV5-1 and J is TRBJ2-3; D tentatively fits TRBD1 or TRBD2 (5 bases each). CDR1 is SGHRS and CDR2 is YFSETQ in the germline V gene. This CDR3 spans 15 amino acids. Trimming took 1 base from V and 2 from J, leaving 11 bases between them. CDR3 sequence reads: CASSLRDLITDTQYF. The CDR3 nucleotides read TGCGCCAGCAGCTTGAGGGACCTAATCACAGATACGCAGTATTTT.